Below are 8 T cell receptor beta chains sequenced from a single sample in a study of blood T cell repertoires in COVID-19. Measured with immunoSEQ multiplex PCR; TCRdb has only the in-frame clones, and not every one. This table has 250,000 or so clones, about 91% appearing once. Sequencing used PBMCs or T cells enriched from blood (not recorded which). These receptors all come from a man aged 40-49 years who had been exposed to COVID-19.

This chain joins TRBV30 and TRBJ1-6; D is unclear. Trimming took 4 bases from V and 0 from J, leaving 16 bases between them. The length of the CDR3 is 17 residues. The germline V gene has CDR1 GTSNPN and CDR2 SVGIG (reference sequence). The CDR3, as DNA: TGTGCCTGGAAAGTGCTGCGGTCTAGCTCCTATAATTCACCCCTCCACTTT. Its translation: CAWKVLRSSSYNSPLHF.

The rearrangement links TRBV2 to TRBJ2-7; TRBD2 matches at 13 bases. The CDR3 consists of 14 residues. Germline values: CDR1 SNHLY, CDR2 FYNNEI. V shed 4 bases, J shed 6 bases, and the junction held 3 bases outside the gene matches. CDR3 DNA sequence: TGTGCCAGCAGTGGGACTAGCGGGAGTGGCGAGCAGTACTTC. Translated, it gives CASSGTSGSGEQYF.

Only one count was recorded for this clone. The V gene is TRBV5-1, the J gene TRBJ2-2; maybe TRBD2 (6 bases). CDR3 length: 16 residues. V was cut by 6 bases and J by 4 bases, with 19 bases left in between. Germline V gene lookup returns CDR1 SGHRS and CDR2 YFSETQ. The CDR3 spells CASIGSEGLGTGELFF. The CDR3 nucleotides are TGCGCCAGCATTGGGTCGGAGGGGCTGGGCACCGGGGAGCTGTTTTTT.

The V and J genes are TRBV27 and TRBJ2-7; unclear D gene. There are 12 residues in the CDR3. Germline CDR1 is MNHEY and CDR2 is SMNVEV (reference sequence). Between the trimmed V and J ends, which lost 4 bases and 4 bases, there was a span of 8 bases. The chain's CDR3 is CASSSLGYEQYF. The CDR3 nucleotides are TGTGCCAGCAGTTCCCTAGGATACGAGCAGTACTTC.

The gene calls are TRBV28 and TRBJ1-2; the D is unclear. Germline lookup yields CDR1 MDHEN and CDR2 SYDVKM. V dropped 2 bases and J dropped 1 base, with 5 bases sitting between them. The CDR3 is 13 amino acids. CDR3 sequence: CASSLNINYGYTF. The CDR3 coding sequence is TGTGCCAGCAGTTTAAACATTAACTATGGCTACACCTTC.

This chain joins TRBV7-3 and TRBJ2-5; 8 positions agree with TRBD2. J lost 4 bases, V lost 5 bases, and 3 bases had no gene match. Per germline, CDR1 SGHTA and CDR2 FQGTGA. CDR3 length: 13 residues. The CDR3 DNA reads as TGTGCCAGCAGCAGGACTAGCACAGAGACCCAGTACTTC. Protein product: CASSRTSTETQYF.

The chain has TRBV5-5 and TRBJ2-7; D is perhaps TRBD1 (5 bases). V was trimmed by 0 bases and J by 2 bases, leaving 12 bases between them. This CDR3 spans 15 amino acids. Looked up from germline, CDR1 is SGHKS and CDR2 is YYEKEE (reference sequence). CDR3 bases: TGTGCCAGCAGCTTGGGCCAGGGATACACCTACGAGCAGTACTTC. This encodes CASSLGQGYTYEQYF.

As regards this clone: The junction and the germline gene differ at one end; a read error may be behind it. CDR3: CAWTWTSKDTQYF. CDR3 nucleotide sequence: TGTGCCTGGACATGGACTAGCAAAGATACGCAGTATTTT. V and J are TRBV30 and TRBJ2-3; TRBD2 aligns across 8 bases. The germline V gene encodes CDR1 GTSNPN and CDR2 SVGIG (reference sequence). The CDR3 covers 13 residues.